This TCR beta chain was captured by sequencing in a study of T cells after yellow fever vaccination. This clonotype was seen a few times. As yet, its antigen is unknown. General study results and limits: Sorted repertoires could include abundant contaminating clonotypes from bulk cells. Once the booster was given, most primary-vaccination clones reappeared, at about 95% for CD4 and more than 85% for CD8.

From the 5' RACE reads, TCRdb called clonotypes with MiXCR, one entry per CDR3 protein. Of about 340,000 distinct CDR3 sequences listed, around 13% are singletons. Sample: CD4+ T cells sorted from PBMCs, taken 15 days after the yellow fever booster vaccination. The clonotype originates from a man in his late teens or twenties who received the YFV17D yellow fever vaccine.

CDR3 DNA: TGTGCCAGCAGTTTCCATCCAGGGACCTACGAGCAGTACTTC. It translates to CASSFHPGTYEQYF. This chain connects TRBV28 to TRBJ2-7, with D possibly matching TRBD1 (5 bases). This CDR3 is 14 amino acids long. Germline V CDR1 and CDR2: MDHEN, SYDVKM. Trimming shortened V by 3 bases and J by 2 bases, and 11 bases separated the two germline ends.